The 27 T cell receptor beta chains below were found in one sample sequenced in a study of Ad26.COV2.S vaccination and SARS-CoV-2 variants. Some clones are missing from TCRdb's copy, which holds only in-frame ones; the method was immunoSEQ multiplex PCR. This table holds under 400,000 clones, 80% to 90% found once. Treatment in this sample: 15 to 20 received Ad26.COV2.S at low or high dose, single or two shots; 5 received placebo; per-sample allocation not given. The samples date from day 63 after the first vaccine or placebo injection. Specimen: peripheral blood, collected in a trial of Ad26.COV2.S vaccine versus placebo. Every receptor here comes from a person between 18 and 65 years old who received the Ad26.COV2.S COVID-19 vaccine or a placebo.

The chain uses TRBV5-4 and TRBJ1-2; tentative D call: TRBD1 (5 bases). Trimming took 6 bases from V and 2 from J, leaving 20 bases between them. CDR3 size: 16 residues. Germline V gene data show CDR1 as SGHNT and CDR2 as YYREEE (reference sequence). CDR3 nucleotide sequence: TGTGCCAGCATCCTCAAGGAGGAGGGGCTGAACTATGGCTACACCTTC. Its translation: CASILKEEGLNYGYTF.

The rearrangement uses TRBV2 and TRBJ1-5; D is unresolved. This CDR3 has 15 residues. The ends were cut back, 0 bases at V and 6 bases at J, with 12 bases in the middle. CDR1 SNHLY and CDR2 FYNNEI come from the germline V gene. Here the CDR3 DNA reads TGTGCCAGCAGTGAAGCTGGAACTGCGTCTCAGCCCCAGCATTTT. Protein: CASSEAGTASQPQHF.

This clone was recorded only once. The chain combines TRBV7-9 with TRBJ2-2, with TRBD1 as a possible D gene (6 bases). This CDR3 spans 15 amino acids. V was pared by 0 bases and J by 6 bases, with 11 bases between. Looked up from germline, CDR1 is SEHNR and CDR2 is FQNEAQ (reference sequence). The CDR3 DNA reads TGTGCCAGCAGCTTAGCGCGTGGGACATCCGGGGAGCTGTTTTTT. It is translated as CASSLARGTSGELFF.

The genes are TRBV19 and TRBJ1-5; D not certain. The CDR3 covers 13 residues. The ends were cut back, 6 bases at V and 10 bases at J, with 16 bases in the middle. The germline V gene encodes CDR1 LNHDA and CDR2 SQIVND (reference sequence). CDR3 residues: CASSPEAPRPQHF. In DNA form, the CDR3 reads TGTGCCAGTAGCCCCGAGGCCCCCCGTCCCCAGCATTTT.

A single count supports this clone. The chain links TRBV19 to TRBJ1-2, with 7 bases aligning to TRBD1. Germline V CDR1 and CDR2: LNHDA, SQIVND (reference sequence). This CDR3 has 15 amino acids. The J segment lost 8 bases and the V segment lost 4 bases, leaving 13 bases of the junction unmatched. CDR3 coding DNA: TGTGCCAGTAGTAGCACAGGGGCGAGGGTTTGGGGCTACACCTTC. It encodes CASSSTGARVWGYTF.

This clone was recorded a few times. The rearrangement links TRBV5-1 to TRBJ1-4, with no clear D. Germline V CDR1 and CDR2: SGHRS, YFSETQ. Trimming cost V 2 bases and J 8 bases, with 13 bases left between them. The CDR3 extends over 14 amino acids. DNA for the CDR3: TGCGCCAGCAGCTTTCTCGGGCTCCGGGAAAAACTGTTTTTT. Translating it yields CASSFLGLREKLFF.

The CDR3 coding sequence is TGCAGTGCTAGAACACAGGGAGAGGCTTTCTTT. Translating gives CSARTQGEAFF. The rearrangement uses TRBV20-1 and TRBJ1-1, with D perhaps matching TRBD1 (6 bases). Trimming took off 2 bases at V and 11 bases at J, with 12 bases between the two ends. Germline-derived CDR1 and CDR2 are DFQATT and SNEGSKA (reference sequence). The CDR3 is 11 amino acids.

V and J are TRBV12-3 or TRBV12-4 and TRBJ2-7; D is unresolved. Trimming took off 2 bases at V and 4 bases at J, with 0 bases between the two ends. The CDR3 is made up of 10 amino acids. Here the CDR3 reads CASSLYEQYF. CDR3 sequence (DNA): TGTGCCAGCAGTTTATACGAGCAGTACTTC.

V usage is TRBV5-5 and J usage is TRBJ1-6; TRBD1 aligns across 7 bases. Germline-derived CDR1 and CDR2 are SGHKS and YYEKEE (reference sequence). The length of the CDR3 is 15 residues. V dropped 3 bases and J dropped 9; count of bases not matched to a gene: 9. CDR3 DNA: TGTGCCAGCAGCTACCAACAGGGGAGAAGTTCACCCCTCCACTTT. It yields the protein CASSYQQGRSSPLHF.

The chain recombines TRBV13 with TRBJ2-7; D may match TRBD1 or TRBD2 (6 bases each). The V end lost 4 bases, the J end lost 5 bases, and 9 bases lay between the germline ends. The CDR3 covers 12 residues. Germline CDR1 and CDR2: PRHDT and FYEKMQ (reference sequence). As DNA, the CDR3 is TGTGCCAGCAGCTCGGGGGCTAACGAGCAGTACTTC. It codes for CASSSGANEQYF. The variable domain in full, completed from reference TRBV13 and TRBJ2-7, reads AAGVIQSPRHLIKEKRETATLKCYPIPRHDTVYWYQQGPGQDPQFLISFYEKMQSDKGSIPDRFSAQQFSDYHSELNMSSLELGDSALYFCASSSGANEQYFGPGTRLTVT.

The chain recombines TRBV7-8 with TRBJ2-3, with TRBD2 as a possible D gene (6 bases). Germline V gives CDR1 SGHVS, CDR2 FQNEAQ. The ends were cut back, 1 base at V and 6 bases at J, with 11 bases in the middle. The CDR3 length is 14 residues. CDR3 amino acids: CASSLGLDSDTQYF. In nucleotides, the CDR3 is TGTGCCAGCAGCTTAGGACTAGATTCGGATACGCAGTATTTT.

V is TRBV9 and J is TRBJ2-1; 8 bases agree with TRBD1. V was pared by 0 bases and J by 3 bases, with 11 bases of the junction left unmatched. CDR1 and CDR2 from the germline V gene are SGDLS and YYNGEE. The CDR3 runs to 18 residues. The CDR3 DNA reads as TGTGCCAGCAGCGTAGACCTTATGGGACAGGCGTTCTACAATGAGCAGTTCTTC. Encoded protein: CASSVDLMGQAFYNEQFF.

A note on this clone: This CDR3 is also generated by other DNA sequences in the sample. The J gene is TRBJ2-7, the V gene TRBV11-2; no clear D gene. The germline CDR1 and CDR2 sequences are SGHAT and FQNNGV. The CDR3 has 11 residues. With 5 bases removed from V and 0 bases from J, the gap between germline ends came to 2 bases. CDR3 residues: CASSPSYEQYF. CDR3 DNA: TGTGCCAGCAGCCCCTCCTACGAGCAGTACTTC.

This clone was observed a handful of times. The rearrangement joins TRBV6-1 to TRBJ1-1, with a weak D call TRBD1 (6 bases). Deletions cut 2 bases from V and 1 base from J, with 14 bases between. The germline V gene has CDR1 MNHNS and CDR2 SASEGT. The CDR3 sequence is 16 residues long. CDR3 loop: CASSEIQGRGNTEAFF. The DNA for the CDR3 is TGTGCCAGCAGTGAAATACAGGGAAGGGGGAACACTGAAGCTTTCTTT.

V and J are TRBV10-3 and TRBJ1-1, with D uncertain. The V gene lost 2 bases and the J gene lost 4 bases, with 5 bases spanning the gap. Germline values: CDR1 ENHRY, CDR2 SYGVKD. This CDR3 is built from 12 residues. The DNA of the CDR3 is TGTGCCATCAGTGAGACCCTCACTGAAGCTTTCTTT. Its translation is CAISETLTEAFF.

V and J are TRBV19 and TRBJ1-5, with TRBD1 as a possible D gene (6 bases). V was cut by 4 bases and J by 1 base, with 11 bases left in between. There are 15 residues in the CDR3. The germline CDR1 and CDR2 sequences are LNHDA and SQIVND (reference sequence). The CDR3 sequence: CASSKDSLSNQPQHF. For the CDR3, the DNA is TGTGCCAGTAGTAAGGACAGTCTCAGCAATCAGCCCCAGCATTTT.

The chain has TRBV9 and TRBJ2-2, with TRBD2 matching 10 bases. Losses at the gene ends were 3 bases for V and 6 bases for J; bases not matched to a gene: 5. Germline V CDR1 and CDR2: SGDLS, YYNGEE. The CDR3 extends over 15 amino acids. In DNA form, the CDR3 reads TGTGCCAGCAGCGCCAGCGGGGGGGTGGCCGGGGAGCTGTTTTTT. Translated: CASSASGGVAGELFF.

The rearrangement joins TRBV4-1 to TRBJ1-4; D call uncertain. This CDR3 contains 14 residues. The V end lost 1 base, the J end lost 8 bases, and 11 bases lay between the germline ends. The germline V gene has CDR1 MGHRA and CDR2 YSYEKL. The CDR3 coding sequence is TGCGCCAGCAGCCAAGGCGAAGGTCGAGAAAAACTGTTTTTT. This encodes CASSQGEGREKLFF.

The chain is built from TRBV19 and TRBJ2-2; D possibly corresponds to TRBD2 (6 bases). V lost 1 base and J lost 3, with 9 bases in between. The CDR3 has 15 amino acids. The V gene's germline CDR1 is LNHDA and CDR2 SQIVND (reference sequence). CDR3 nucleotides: TGTGCCAGTAGTATAGCTCTAGCGTACACCGGGGAGCTGTTTTTT. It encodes CASSIALAYTGELFF.

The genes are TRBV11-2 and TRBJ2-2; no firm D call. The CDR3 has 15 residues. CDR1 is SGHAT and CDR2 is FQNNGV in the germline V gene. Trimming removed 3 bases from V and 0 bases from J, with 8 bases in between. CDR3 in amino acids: CASSFVGANTGELFF. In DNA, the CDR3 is TGTGCCAGCAGCTTTGTCGGAGCGAACACCGGGGAGCTGTTTTTT.

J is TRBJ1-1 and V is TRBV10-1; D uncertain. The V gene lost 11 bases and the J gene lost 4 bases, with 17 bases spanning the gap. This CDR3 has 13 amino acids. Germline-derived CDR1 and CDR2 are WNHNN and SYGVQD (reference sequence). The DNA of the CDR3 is TGCGCCTCCCAGATGCACAGAGGCACTGAAGCTTTCTTT. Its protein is CASQMHRGTEAFF.

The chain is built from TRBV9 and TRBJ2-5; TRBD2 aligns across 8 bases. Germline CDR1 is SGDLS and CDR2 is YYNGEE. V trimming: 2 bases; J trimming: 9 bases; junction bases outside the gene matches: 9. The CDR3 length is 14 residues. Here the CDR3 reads CASSVKRGRRAQYF. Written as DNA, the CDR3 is TGTGCCAGCAGCGTTAAGCGGGGGCGACGGGCCCAGTACTTC.

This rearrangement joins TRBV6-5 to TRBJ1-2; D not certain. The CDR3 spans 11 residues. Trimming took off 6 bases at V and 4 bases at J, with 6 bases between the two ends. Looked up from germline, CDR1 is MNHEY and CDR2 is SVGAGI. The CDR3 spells CASSVGYGYTF. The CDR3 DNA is TGTGCCAGCAGCGTGGGCTATGGCTACACCTTC.

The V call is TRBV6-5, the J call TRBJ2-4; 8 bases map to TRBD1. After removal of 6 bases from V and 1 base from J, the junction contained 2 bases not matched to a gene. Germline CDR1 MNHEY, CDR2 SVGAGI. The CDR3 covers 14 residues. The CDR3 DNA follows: TGTGCCAGCAGCCGGGACAGGGCCAAAAACATTCAGTACTTC. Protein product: CASSRDRAKNIQYF.

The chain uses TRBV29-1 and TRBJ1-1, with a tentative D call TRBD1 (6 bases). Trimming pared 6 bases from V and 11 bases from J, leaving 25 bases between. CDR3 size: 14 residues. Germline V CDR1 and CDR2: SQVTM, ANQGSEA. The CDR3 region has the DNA TGCAGCGTGTCTCCACTTTTCCTGGGGGGCGAGGCTTTCTTT. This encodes CSVSPLFLGGEAFF.

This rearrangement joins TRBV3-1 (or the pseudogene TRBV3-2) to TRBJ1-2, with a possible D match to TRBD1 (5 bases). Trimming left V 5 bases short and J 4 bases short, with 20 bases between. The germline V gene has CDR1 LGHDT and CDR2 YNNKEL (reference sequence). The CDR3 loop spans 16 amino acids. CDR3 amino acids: CASSEAGVTLGYGYTF. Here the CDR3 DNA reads TGTGCCAGCAGCGAAGCGGGGGTGACCCTTGGCTATGGCTACACCTTC.

The CDR3 nucleotides read TGTGCCACCTCTCTAGCGGGGGGCATCTCCACAGATACGCAGTATTTT. Translation: CATSLAGGISTDTQYF. This sequence joins TRBV11-2 and TRBJ2-3; TRBD2 matches 11 bases. V was clipped by 10 bases and J by 2 bases; unmatched bases: 11. In germline, CDR1 is SGHAT, CDR2 FQNNGV. The CDR3 totals 16 residues. Variable domain in full (rest from reference TRBV11-2 and TRBJ2-3): EAGVAQSPRYKIIEKRQSVAFWCNPISGHATLYWYQQILGQGPKLLIQFQNNGVVDDSQLPKDRFSAERLKGVDSTLKIQPAKLEDSAVYLCATSLAGGISTDTQYFGPGTRLTVL.